The rows below give T cell receptor beta chains drawn from one sample of a study of control samples from healthy donors and cancer patients. TCRdb keeps only in-frame clones here, not all; method: immunoSEQ multiplex PCR. The data hold roughly 140,000 clones, with 89% observed a single time. Material for sequencing was blood. The receptors were gathered from a young man in good health. The CDR3 runs from the conserved cysteine through the conserved F or W. A D gene is named only where the DNA matches it firmly. Rows may omit the clone size; those that give it use once, few, many or a size class.

>-|TRBV9|-|TRBJ2-5
TGTGCCAGCAGCGTAGTTCCCGGGAGAGGAGAGACCCAGTACTTC
CASSVVPGRGETQYF
>-|TRBV10-3|-|TRBJ2-7
TGTGCCATCAGGGGCAGGCGGGCCTACGAGCAGTACTTC
CAIRGRRAYEQYF
>TRBD1|TRBV27|-|TRBJ1-1
TGTGCCAGCAGTACCCGGGACAGGGGATACACTGAAGCTTTCTTT
CASSTRDRGYTEAFF
>TRBD2|TRBV19|-|TRBJ2-3
TGTGCCACCACATCTAGCGGGGGAGCAGATACGCAGTATTTT
CATTSSGGADTQYF
>-|TRBV4-3|-|TRBJ1-2
TGCGCCAGCAGCCAAGGAAACACAGCCAATACTAACTATGGCTACACCTTC
CASSQGNTANTNYGYTF
>-|TRBV21-1|-|TRBJ1-1
TGTGCCAGCAGCAAAAGAGGCGGCAGGGGAGACCCAGGAGGAACGAACACTGAAGCTTTCTTT
CASSKRGGRGDPGGTNTEAFF
>-|TRBV5-8|-|TRBJ2-2
TGTGCCAGCAGCGTGGGCACCGGGGAGCTGTTTTTT
CASSVGTGELFF
>-|TRBV5-6|once|TRBJ1-2
TGTGCCAGCAGCTTGTGGCCCACCTATGGCTACACCTTC
CASSLWPTYGYTF
>-|TRBV11-3|-|TRBJ2-3
TGTGCCAGCAGCCCCCGACCGGGTTTAACAGATACGCAGTATTTT
CASSPRPGLTDTQYF
>-|TRBV6-5|-|TRBJ1-1
TGTGCCAGCAGTTCCCCGGGTACGACGTTGGAAGCTTTCTTT
CASSSPGTTLEAFF
>-|TRBV6-4|few|TRBJ2-1
TGTGCCAGCAGCGCCGGGACCAACAATGAGCAGTTCTTC
CASSAGTNNEQFF
>TRBD1|TRBV5-1|-|TRBJ2-1
TGCGCCAGCAGTCCCGGGACAGGGAACAATGAGCAGTTCTTC
CASSPGTGNNEQFF
>-|TRBV24-1|-|TRBJ2-7
TGTGCCACCAGTGCTCCATACCGGGACGAGCAGTACTTC
CATSAPYRDEQYF
>TRBD1|TRBV6-2/TRBV6-3|-|TRBJ2-7
TGTGCCAGCAGTTCCCGGGACAGGGGAACCTACGAGCAGTACTTC
CASSSRDRGTYEQYF
>TRBD1|TRBV7-2|-|TRBJ2-7
TGTGCCAGCAGCTCCTACAGGGGCTACGAGCAGTACTTC
CASSSYRGYEQYF
>-|TRBV15|-|TRBJ1-1
TGTGCCACCAGCAGGGGGCGAGGGCAGGGTAACACTGAAGCTTTCTTT
CATSRGRGQGNTEAFF
>-|TRBV6-5|-|TRBJ1-2
TGTGCCAGCAGTTACTCGGGCGCGGCGGGGGGCTACACCTTC
CASSYSGAAGGYTF
>TRBD1|TRBV2|-|TRBJ2-7
TGTGCCAGCAGCCAAACCGGGACAGGGGTGGCCGAGCAGTACTTC
CASSQTGTGVAEQYF
>-|TRBV9|-|TRBJ2-7
TGTGCCAGCAGCGTAGCGGCGGGAAGCTACGAGCAGTACTTC
CASSVAAGSYEQYF
>-|TRBV6-4|once|TRBJ2-7
TGTGCCAGCAGTGACCCCGCAGGGCTTGGCCCCGACTACGAGCAGTACTTC
CASSDPAGLGPDYEQYF
>-|TRBV3-1/TRBV3-2|-|TRBJ1-5
TGTGCCAGCAGCCAAGATCTGGGGGTCCAGCCCCAGCATTTT
CASSQDLGVQPQHF
>-|TRBV5-5|-|TRBJ1-2
TGTGCCAGCAGCTCCCAAATAGGAGGTGTAGCTAACTATGGCTACACCTTC
CASSSQIGGVANYGYTF
>-|TRBV28|-|TRBJ1-3
TGTGCCAGCACCTGGGGGACAACTGGAAACACCATATATTTT
CASTWGTTGNTIYF
>TRBD1|TRBV24-1|-|TRBJ2-7
TGTGCCACCAGTGATGGGGACAGGGCCTACGAGCAGTACTTC
CATSDGDRAYEQYF
>TRBD1|TRBV28|once|TRBJ2-7
TGTGCCAGCAGTCCAGACAGGGGTTGGCTCGAGCAGTACTTC
CASSPDRGWLEQYF
>-|TRBV29-1|-|TRBJ2-3
TGCAGCGTTGAATCGCCGGGTTTAACAGATACGCAGTATTTT
CSVESPGLTDTQYF
>-|TRBV11-3|once|TRBJ2-1
TGTGCCAGCAGCTTAGACGGACCCCACAATGAGCAGTTCTTC
CASSLDGPHNEQFF
>-|TRBV14|once|TRBJ2-7
TGTGCCAGCAGCCAATCCTACGAGCAGTACTTC
CASSQSYEQYF
>TRBD1|TRBV19|-|TRBJ1-5
TGTGCCAGTGCGACTCGGGACAGAGGGAATCAGCCCCAGCATTTT
CASATRDRGNQPQHF
>-|TRBV15|-|TRBJ1-3
TGTGCCACCAGCAGAGATCGTCTTGTACCGGGAAACACCATATATTTT
CATSRDRLVPGNTIYF
>TRBD1|TRBV9|-|TRBJ1-2
TGTGCCAGCAGCGTAGGACAGGGGGGAAACTATGGCTACACCTTC
CASSVGQGGNYGYTF
>-|TRBV3-1/TRBV3-2|-|TRBJ1-3
TGTGCCAGCAGCCAAGTTGTCCGGGGAAACACCATATATTTT
CASSQVVRGNTIYF